The 5 T cell receptor beta chains listed next were all sequenced from one sample in a study of shared clonotypes between healthy human individuals. TCRdb keeps only in-frame clones here, not all; method: immunoSEQ multiplex PCR. This table has millions of clones, 90% to 95% appearing once. The specimen sequenced was naive CD4+ T cells sorted from blood. Described subset: CD45RA+ positively selected. The receptors were sampled from a man aged 18 to 35 in good health.

The chain combines TRBV7-2 with TRBJ1-5; no clear D gene. The CDR3 covers 15 residues. Trimming shortened V by 1 base and J by 3 bases, and 10 bases separated the two germline ends. Germline CDR1 and CDR2: SGHTA and FQGNSA. The CDR3 DNA reads as TGTGCCAGCAGCTTAGAAGGCACAGACAATCAGCCCCAGCATTTT. Residues: CASSLEGTDNQPQHF. Full variable domain (remainder filled in from reference TRBV7-2 and TRBJ1-5): GAGVSQSPSNKVTEKGKDVELRCDPISGHTALYWYRQSLGQGLEFLIYFQGNSAPDKSGLPSDRFSAERTGGSVSTLTIQRTQQEDSAVYLCASSLEGTDNQPQHFGDGTRLSIL.

This clone was counted a few times. Written as DNA, the CDR3 is TGCGCCAGCCCCCCTCGAGGGGGACAAACTGGAAACACCATATATTTT. Translating it yields CASPPRGGQTGNTIYF. This chain uses TRBV5-1 with TRBJ1-3, with D possibly TRBD1 on 6 matching bases. In germline, CDR1 is SGHRS, CDR2 YFSETQ. This CDR3 comprises 16 residues. V was trimmed by 7 bases and J by 2 bases, leaving 19 bases between them.

The CDR3 DNA sequence: TGTGCCAGCACTAGTAGCGGAGGGCTGAACACCGGGGAGCTGTTTTTT. Translation: CASTSSGGLNTGELFF. The chain links TRBV25-1 to TRBJ2-2; TRBD2 is a possible D gene (6 bases). V lost 7 bases, J lost 1 base, and 16 bases lay in between. This CDR3 has 16 residues. Germline V lookup: CDR1 MGHDK, CDR2 SYGVNS.

This chain uses TRBV9 with TRBJ2-6; no reliable D call. Per the germline V gene, CDR1 is SGDLS and CDR2 is YYNGEE. The CDR3 is 17 amino acids. V was trimmed by 0 bases and J by 4 bases, leaving 14 bases between them. The DNA of the CDR3 is TGTGCCAGCAGCGTAGCTACTTCCGGGCCCGGGGCCAACGTCCTGACTTTC. Translated, it gives CASSVATSGPGANVLTF.

This chain joins TRBV7-2 and TRBJ1-2, with 8 positions matching TRBD1. V was pared by 5 bases and J by 8 bases, with 16 bases of the junction left unmatched. The CDR3 sequence is 16 residues long. Germline assignment: CDR1 SGHTA and CDR2 FQGNSA. CDR3 amino acids: CASSTRTGLGFRGYTF. In DNA form, the CDR3 reads TGTGCCAGCAGCACGAGGACAGGGTTGGGTTTTCGGGGCTACACCTTC.